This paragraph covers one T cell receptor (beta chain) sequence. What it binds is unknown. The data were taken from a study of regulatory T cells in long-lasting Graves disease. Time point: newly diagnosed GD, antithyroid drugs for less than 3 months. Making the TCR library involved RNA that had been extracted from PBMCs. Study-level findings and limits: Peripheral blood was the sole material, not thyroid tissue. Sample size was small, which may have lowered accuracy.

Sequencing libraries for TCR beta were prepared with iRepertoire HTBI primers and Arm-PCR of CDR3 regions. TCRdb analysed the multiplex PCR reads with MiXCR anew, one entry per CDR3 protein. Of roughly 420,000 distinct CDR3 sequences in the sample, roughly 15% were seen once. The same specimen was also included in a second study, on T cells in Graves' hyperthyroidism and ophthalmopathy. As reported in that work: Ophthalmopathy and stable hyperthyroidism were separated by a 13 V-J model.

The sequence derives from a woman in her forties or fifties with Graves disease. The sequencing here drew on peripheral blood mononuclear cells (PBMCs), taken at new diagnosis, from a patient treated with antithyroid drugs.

The CDR3, as DNA: TGTGCCAGCAGCTTCAATCCGGGGGGGGCAGATACGCAGTATTTT. Its protein is CASSFNPGGADTQYF. The J gene is TRBJ2-3, the V gene TRBV11-2; 8 bases line up with TRBD2. The germline gives CDR1 SGHAT, CDR2 FQNNGV. This CDR3 is built from 15 residues. V gave up 3 bases and J gave up 4 bases; unmatched junction bases: 6.